These 17 T cell receptor beta chains originate from one sample sequenced in a study of blood T cell repertoires in COVID-19. The protocol was immunoSEQ multiplex PCR, while the TCRdb copy is restricted to in-frame clones and leaves out a portion. The sample includes 100,000 to 150,000 clones, roughly 74% seen only once; the top ten take around 6%. The sequenced sample was peripheral blood. These receptor sequences come from a man older than 75 with COVID-19, enrolled during active disease.

The V and J genes are TRBV6-5 and TRBJ2-7; TRBD1 might be the D (5 bases). This CDR3 is 13 amino acids long. In germline, CDR1 is MNHEY, CDR2 SVGAGI. V was shortened by 5 bases and J by 2 bases, with 10 bases between the two germline ends. As DNA, the CDR3 is TGTGCCAGCAGTATCGGACAAACCTACGAGCAGTACTTC. It yields the protein CASSIGQTYEQYF.

The chain has TRBV5-6 and TRBJ2-1; D is ambiguous. The germline gives CDR1 SGHDT, CDR2 YYEEEE. The CDR3 sequence is 14 residues long. Deletions cut 2 bases from V and 5 bases from J, with 11 bases between. The CDR3 DNA follows: TGTGCCAGCAGCTTCTCCCTGGCGGACAATGAGCAGTTCTTC. As protein: CASSFSLADNEQFF.

CDR3 coding DNA: TGTGCCACTCTTGCGGCGAGCTCTGGGGCCAACGTCCTGACTTTC. Translating it yields CATLAASSGANVLTF. The chain recombines TRBV28 with TRBJ2-6; no definite D call. V lost 10 bases and J 0 bases, leaving 13 bases between the germline ends. Per the germline V gene, CDR1 is MDHEN and CDR2 is SYDVKM. The CDR3 loop spans 15 amino acids.

In DNA form, the CDR3 reads TGCGCCAGCAGCCAAGAACCTCCGGGGGGTGGTGAAAAACTGTTTTTT. Residues: CASSQEPPGGGEKLFF. V usage is TRBV4-3 and J usage is TRBJ1-4; tentative D call: TRBD1 (5 bases). CDR1 and CDR2 from the germline V gene are LGHNA and YSLEER. The CDR3 is 16 amino acids. V was trimmed by 0 bases and J by 7 bases, leaving 15 bases between them.

The chain uses TRBV18 and TRBJ1-1, with 8 bases that match TRBD1. This CDR3 is 16 amino acids long. V lost 3 bases to trimming and J lost 1 base; unmatched junction nucleotides: 7. Germline assignment: CDR1 KGHSH and CDR2 LQKENI. CDR3 bases: TGTGCCAGCTCACCGATAACAGGGGGGAAGAACACTGAAGCTTTCTTT. As protein: CASSPITGGKNTEAFF. Complete variable domain (other parts from reference TRBV18 and TRBJ1-1): NAGVMQNPRHLVRRRGQEARLRCSPMKGHSHVYWYRQLPEEGLKFMVYLQKENIIDESGMPKERFSAEFPKEGPSILRIQQVVRGDSAAYFCASSPITGGKNTEAFFGQGTRLTVV.

The sample holds a few counts of this clone. This sequence joins TRBV9 and TRBJ2-7, with TRBD2 matching 11 bases. J gave up 3 bases and V 3 bases, and 5 bases lay outside the gene matches. CDR3 length equals 15 residues. Per the germline V gene, CDR1 is SGDLS and CDR2 is YYNGEE. The CDR3 sequence: CASSAGLAEHYEQYF. The CDR3, as DNA: TGTGCCAGCAGCGCGGGACTAGCGGAGCACTACGAGCAGTACTTC. The full variable domain, its missing parts supplied by reference TRBV9 and TRBJ2-7, is DSGVTQTPKHLITATGQRVTLRCSPRSGDLSVYWYQQSLDQGLQFLIQYYNGEERAKGNILERFSAQQFPDLHSELNLSSLELGDSALYFCASSAGLAEHYEQYFGPGTRLTVT.

This clone was counted once. This chain links TRBV11-3 with TRBJ1-1; tentatively, D is TRBD1 (6 bases). V was trimmed by 5 bases and J by 4 bases, leaving 14 bases between them. This CDR3 is built from 14 residues. The germline gives CDR1 SGHNT, CDR2 YENEEA. CDR3 sequence (DNA): TGTGCCAGCAGCCCAGGGGAGATATCCACTGAAGCTTTCTTT. Encoded protein: CASSPGEISTEAFF. Supplemented by reference TRBV11-3 and TRBJ1-1, the full variable domain reads EAGVVQSPRYKIIEKKQPVAFWCNPISGHNTLYWYLQNLGQGPELLIRYENEEAVDDSQLPKDRFSAERLKGVDSTLKIQPAELGDSAVYLCASSPGEISTEAFFGQGTRLTVV.

V and J are TRBV24-1 and TRBJ2-1; 9 positions match TRBD2. After removal of 4 bases from V and 5 bases from J, the junction contained 2 bases not matched to a gene. The CDR3 runs to 14 residues. The V gene's germline CDR1 is KGHDR and CDR2 SFDVKD. The CDR3: CATSEVAGDNEQFF. The CDR3 DNA reads as TGTGCCACCAGTGAGGTAGCGGGAGACAATGAGCAGTTCTTC.

The chain has TRBV9 and TRBJ2-3, with 9 bases identical to TRBD2. This CDR3 comprises 16 residues. V trimming: 4 bases; J trimming: 2 bases; junction bases outside the gene matches: 8. The germline V gene encodes CDR1 SGDLS and CDR2 YYNGEE. CDR3 coding DNA: TGTGCCAGCAGCACCAGGACTAGCGATATCACAGATACGCAGTATTTT. It translates to CASSTRTSDITDTQYF.

The CDR3 loop is CAWSVAGTSQFF. The CDR3 region has the DNA TGTGCCTGGAGTGTTGCCGGGACTAGTCAGTTCTTC. The chain has TRBV30 and TRBJ2-1; 8 bases align to TRBD2. Looked up from germline, CDR1 is GTSNPN and CDR2 is SVGIG (reference sequence). There are 12 residues in the CDR3. V was pared by 0 bases and J by 13 bases, with 5 bases of the junction left unmatched.

The chain carries TRBV7-2 and TRBJ2-3; 7 nucleotides line up with TRBD1. Trimming took 5 bases from V and 5 from J; bases not matched to a gene: 7. The germline V gene encodes CDR1 SGHTA and CDR2 FQGNSA. CDR3 length: 14 amino acids. The CDR3 DNA is TGTGCCAGCAGCCCAAACAGGGGAAGAGATACGCAGTATTTT. It encodes CASSPNRGRDTQYF.

The chain links TRBV6-6 to TRBJ1-5; possibly TRBD1 for D (5 bases). This CDR3 contains 16 residues. Germline-derived CDR1 and CDR2 are MNHNY and SVGAGI (reference sequence). The V end lost 6 bases, the J end lost 2 bases, and 17 bases lay between the germline ends. CDR3 amino acids: CASRLHQGIGNQPQHF. CDR3 sequence (DNA): TGTGCCAGCAGACTACATCAGGGAATTGGCAATCAGCCCCAGCATTTT.

This clone was found a few times. The V and J genes are TRBV15 and TRBJ2-7; no clear D. The CDR3 consists of 13 residues. The germline gives CDR1 LNHNV, CDR2 YYDKDF (reference sequence). V lost 4 bases and J lost 4, with 11 bases in between. The CDR3 nucleotides read TGTGCCACCAGCATTTCTGGTAGATACGAGCAGTACTTC. Residues: CATSISGRYEQYF.

By its share, this clone is medium-sized. The chain joins TRBV14 to TRBJ2-7; maybe TRBD2 (5 bases). Germline CDR1 is SGHDN and CDR2 is FVKESK. The CDR3 contains 19 residues. The V end lost 0 bases, the J end lost 1 base, and 22 bases lay between the germline ends. The CDR3 loop is CASSQEHLAEAVFSYEQYF. The CDR3 DNA is TGTGCCAGCAGCCAAGAGCATCTTGCAGAAGCGGTTTTTTCCTACGAGCAGTACTTC.

This clone has more than one count but fewer than ten. The chain is built from TRBV27 and TRBJ2-1, with TRBD2 matching 7 bases. With 0 bases clipped from V and 2 bases from J, the junction kept 4 bases outside the gene matches. The germline V gene encodes CDR1 MNHEY and CDR2 SMNVEV (reference sequence). The CDR3 totals 16 residues. The CDR3 DNA is TGTGCCAGCAGTTTATCAGGTGGGAGGGCCTACAATGAGCAGTTCTTC. Residues: CASSLSGGRAYNEQFF.

The J gene is TRBJ2-1, the V gene TRBV7-8, with D possibly being TRBD1 (6 bases). This CDR3 has 15 amino acids. The V gene's germline CDR1 is SGHVS and CDR2 FQNEAQ. V lost 5 bases, J lost 0 bases, and 11 bases lay in between. This chain's CDR3 is CASSVGTTSYNEQFF. The CDR3 DNA reads as TGTGCCAGCAGCGTCGGGACAACCTCCTACAATGAGCAGTTCTTC.

This sequence joins TRBV5-1 and TRBJ2-1; 8 bases are shared with TRBD2. V lost 6 bases and J lost 0; bases outside the gene matches: 8. The length of the CDR3 is 16 residues. Germline V gene sequence: CDR1 SGHRS, CDR2 YFSETQ. The chain's CDR3 is CASNSGALSSYNEQFF. DNA of the CDR3: TGCGCCAGCAATAGCGGGGCCCTTAGCTCCTACAATGAGCAGTTCTTC.